The 8 T cell receptor beta chains below come from one sample, sequenced in a study of post-analysis software for immune sequencing data. Regarding the study as a whole: Patients showed TRBV5-6, TRBV5-1 and TRBV20-1 among roughly 5 TRBV segments more frequent than in controls.

These TCRs' antigens remain unknown. The TCR beta cDNA libraries contained unique molecular identifiers. MiXCR, run by TCRdb on the PCR reads, gives a single entry per CDR3 protein. The profile shows 500,000 to 600,000 distinct CDR3 sequences, about 44% of them singletons. The sample was blood. All receptors derive from a girl aged 10 to 17 with multiple sclerosis.

On this clonotype: Compared with germline, one end of the junction differs, possibly owing to a read error. DNA for the CDR3: TGTGCCAGCAGCATAGCGGGAGGGTCCTACGATGAGCAGTTCTTC. Translated, it gives CASSIAGGSYDEQFF. The chain has TRBV12-3 or TRBV12-4 and TRBJ2-1; 11 positions agree with TRBD2. The CDR3 runs 15 residues.

The chain has TRBV7-9 and TRBJ1-4; no definite D call. The CDR3 extends over 14 amino acids. Germline V gives CDR1 SEHNR, CDR2 FQNEAQ (reference sequence). V lost 1 base to trimming and J lost 6 bases, with 9 bases between them. This CDR3 is CASSLGRSDEKLFF. The CDR3 nucleotides read TGTGCCAGCAGCTTAGGGCGCTCAGATGAAAAACTGTTTTTT.

Written as DNA, the CDR3 is TGCGCCAGCAGCCAGAACAGGGCCGCCTACGAGCAGTACTTC. Amino acids: CASSQNRAAYEQYF. This sequence joins TRBV4-1 and TRBJ2-7; D may be TRBD1 (6 bases). The germline V gene has CDR1 MGHRA and CDR2 YSYEKL. The V end lost 3 bases, the J end lost 2 bases, and 11 bases lay between the germline ends. The CDR3 has 14 amino acids.

The V call is TRBV7-6, the J call TRBJ2-1; D is ambiguous. With 4 bases removed from V and 0 bases from J, the gap between germline ends came to 13 bases. The CDR3 has 16 amino acids. Germline-derived CDR1 and CDR2 are SGHVS and FNYEAQ. The CDR3 bases are TGTGCCAGCAGCTCTAACCCCCCTAGCTCCTACAATGAGCAGTTCTTC. Translation gives CASSSNPPSSYNEQFF.

Only a few counts were recorded for this clonotype. The J gene is TRBJ2-7, the V gene TRBV29-1, with D tentatively TRBD1 (8 bases). CDR1 and CDR2 (germline): SQVTM, ANQGSEA. V was cut by 6 bases and J by 3 bases, with 21 bases left in between. The CDR3 has 15 residues. This chain's CDR3 is CSVTGEGEIVYEQYF. The CDR3 DNA follows: TGCAGCGTGACAGGGGAGGGTGAAATTGTCTACGAGCAGTACTTC.

This clonotype was found a few times. The V gene is TRBV7-9, the J gene TRBJ2-1; D unresolved. Germline values: CDR1 SEHNR, CDR2 FQNEAQ (reference sequence). Trimming removed 5 bases from V and 4 bases from J, with 21 bases in between. The CDR3 length is 17 residues. The CDR3 nucleotides read TGTGCCAGCAGCCCGCCGGGTTTGGCGCTGGGTTACAATGAGCAGTTCTTC. Protein: CASSPPGLALGYNEQFF.

This sequence joins TRBV6-5 and TRBJ1-2, with a tentative D call TRBD1 (5 bases). Trimming cost V 0 bases and J 7 bases, with 12 bases left between them. Germline V lookup: CDR1 MNHEY, CDR2 SVGAGI. CDR3 length: 14 amino acids. The CDR3: CASSYSRDGGGYTF. CDR3 coding DNA: TGTGCCAGCAGTTACTCCCGGGACGGCGGTGGCTACACCTTC.

The V gene is TRBV20-1, the J gene TRBJ2-7; 9 bases map to TRBD1. Trimming at V came to 5 bases and at J to 4 bases, leaving 6 bases not matched to a gene. The germline CDR1 and CDR2 sequences are DFQATT and SNEGSKA (reference sequence). The CDR3 sequence is 13 residues long. The CDR3 bases are TGCAGTGCTTTTGACAGGGGGAATTACGAGCAGTACTTC. It translates to CSAFDRGNYEQYF.